This T cell receptor beta chain was retrieved from a study of CD8+ T cells in alopecia areata. General study results and limits: Tofacitinib yielded significantly lower scalp clonality and fewer expanded CD8+ clones among the top 100. On tofacitinib, scalp and blood still held many of the expanded lesional clones.

The CDR3 covers 13 residues. Deletions cut 2 bases from V and 4 bases from J, with 7 bases between. Germline-derived CDR1 and CDR2 are ENHRY and SYGVKD. In each case, RNA was isolated and then reverse transcribed into cDNA as the sequencing template. Assay: immunoSEQ multiplex PCR; the TCRdb copy retains only in-frame clones and omits some. The data show about 220,000 clones, about three fifths seen once. Regarding treatment: oral pan-JAK inhibitor, 5-10 mg twice daily. Individuals with alopecia areata gave both lesional scalp punch biopsies and peripheral blood for collection. About this clone itself: Its antigen is not identified.

V and J are TRBV10-3 and TRBJ2-3, with no clear D. Sequences were derived from CD4+ T cells sorted from blood, sampled at week 4, from a patient treated with tofacitinib. This clonotype was sampled from a human donor with alopecia areata. DNA for the CDR3: TGTGCCATCAGTGAGAAGGACCCAGATACGCAGTATTTT. This translates into CAISEKDPDTQYF.